The 17 T cell receptor beta chains in this list originate from one sample, sequenced in a study of cytomegalovirus exposure and HLA in healthy donors. PCR primers comprised 60 Vbeta and 13 Jbeta primers. Sequencing was performed with immunoSEQ multiplex PCR; in TCRdb, only in-frame clones are kept and a portion is missing. The table shows about 120,000 clones, with about 86% occurring only once. The sample taken for sequencing was PBMCs. All receptors derive from a woman in her 40s in good health and CMV-seronegative.

The chain joins TRBV30 to TRBJ1-6; 7 nucleotides line up with TRBD1. Trimming removed 4 bases from V and 0 bases from J; junction bases left unmatched: 15. CDR1 is GTSNPN and CDR2 is SVGIG in the germline V gene (reference sequence). This CDR3 has 19 amino acids. The chain's CDR3 is CAWKLSGWGDSSYNSPLHF. Here the CDR3 DNA reads TGTGCCTGGAAATTGTCAGGGTGGGGGGACAGCTCCTATAATTCACCCCTCCACTTT.

The chain carries TRBV10-2 and TRBJ1-1, with D maybe TRBD1 (5 bases). This CDR3 is 13 amino acids long. V lost 3 bases, J lost 4 bases, and 9 bases lay in between. Germline lookup yields CDR1 WSHSY and CDR2 SAAADI. DNA for the CDR3: TGCGCCAGCAGTGACAGGGAGGGCACTGAAGCTTTCTTT. This encodes CASSDREGTEAFF.

The chain uses TRBV29-1 and TRBJ1-2, with D uncertain. Between the trimmed V and J ends, which lost 3 bases and 5 bases, there was a span of 16 bases. Germline V gene lookup returns CDR1 SQVTM and CDR2 ANQGSEA. The CDR3 is made up of 14 amino acids. CDR3 amino acids: CSVDVTESKYGYTF. DNA of the CDR3: TGCAGCGTTGATGTCACGGAGAGCAAATATGGCTACACCTTC.

This clone came up a few times. This chain joins TRBV19 and TRBJ1-2, with TRBD1 matching 10 bases. This CDR3 contains 17 residues. The V gene end was trimmed by 3 bases and the J gene end by 8 bases; junction bases not matched to a gene: 15. Looked up from germline, CDR1 is LNHDA and CDR2 is SQIVND (reference sequence). CDR3 coding DNA: TGTGCCAGTAGTATGAACGGACAGGGGGAACAATATACCGGCTACACCTTC. It translates to CASSMNGQGEQYTGYTF.

The chain recombines TRBV7-6 with TRBJ2-2, with TRBD1 matching over 9 bases. The junction had 13 bases not matched to a gene; V was cut back by 7 bases and J by 7 bases. CDR1 and CDR2 from the germline V gene are SGHVS and FNYEAQ. The CDR3 sequence is 16 residues long. CDR3 region: CASKSGTGSFIGELFF. The CDR3 DNA is TGTGCCAGCAAGTCCGGGACAGGGAGCTTTATCGGGGAGCTGTTTTTT.

This clone was counted once. The chain employs TRBV5-4 and TRBJ2-7; TRBD2 might be the D (7 bases). Germline CDR1 is SGHNT and CDR2 is YYREEE (reference sequence). The CDR3 totals 14 residues. V gave up 1 base and J gave up 6 bases, with 14 bases separating them. Here the CDR3 reads CASSLSGGLGEQYF. Here the CDR3 DNA reads TGTGCCAGCAGCTTGTCCGGGGGGCTGGGCGAGCAGTACTTC.

This clone was seen more than once but under ten times. The chain combines TRBV7-2 with TRBJ2-7; D gene ambiguous. V was trimmed by 1 base and J by 6 bases, leaving 10 bases between them. The CDR3 is 13 amino acids. Germline V gives CDR1 SGHTA, CDR2 FQGNSA. This CDR3 reads CASSLEITGEQYF. The CDR3 region has the DNA TGTGCCAGCAGCTTAGAGATAACGGGCGAGCAGTACTTC.

The V and J genes are TRBV2 and TRBJ2-1; tentative D call: TRBD1 (5 bases). Germline V gives CDR1 SNHLY, CDR2 FYNNEI. V was pared by 8 bases and J by 7 bases, with 12 bases between. The CDR3 totals 12 residues. This CDR3 is CASGASLNEQFF. The CDR3 nucleotides read TGTGCCAGCGGGGCGAGCTTAAATGAGCAGTTCTTC.

The chain recombines TRBV7-2 with TRBJ2-4; 8 bases match TRBD2. After removal of 5 bases from V and 0 bases from J, the junction contained 9 bases not matched to a gene. This CDR3 contains 17 residues. Germline CDR1 SGHTA, CDR2 FQGNSA. CDR3 DNA: TGTGCCAGCAGCCAGGGCGGGGGGAGCCTAGCCAAAAACATTCAGTACTTC. Translation: CASSQGGGSLAKNIQYF.

The gene calls are TRBV18 and TRBJ2-2, with 11 bases that match TRBD2. Per germline, CDR1 KGHSH and CDR2 LQKENI. With 3 bases clipped from V and 4 bases from J, the junction kept 7 bases outside the gene matches. The CDR3 consists of 17 residues. This CDR3 reads CASSPLSGLAGTGELFF. The CDR3 bases are TGTGCCAGCTCACCTCTTAGTGGACTAGCGGGCACCGGGGAGCTGTTTTTT. Supplemented by reference TRBV18 and TRBJ2-2, the full variable domain reads NAGVMQNPRHLVRRRGQEARLRCSPMKGHSHVYWYRQLPEEGLKFMVYLQKENIIDESGMPKERFSAEFPKEGPSILRIQQVVRGDSAAYFCASSPLSGLAGTGELFFGEGSRLTVL.

This clone was observed a few times. The junction and the germline gene differ at one end; a read error may be behind it. Other DNA variants within this sample encode the same CDR3. The CDR3 DNA reads TGCGCCAGCAGGCCGGGAGATCCCCCCTACGAGCAGTACTTC. This translates into CASRPGDPPYEQYF. V gene TRBV7-9 combines with J gene TRBJ2-7; D perhaps matches TRBD2 (6 bases). This CDR3 is 14 amino acids long. Germline assignment: CDR1 SEHNR and CDR2 FQNEAQ (reference sequence).

The chain employs TRBV5-1 and TRBJ2-7; a weak D match, TRBD1 (6 bases). Germline CDR1 is SGHRS and CDR2 is YFSETQ. This CDR3 is 15 amino acids long. V gave up 6 bases and J gave up 2 bases, with 18 bases separating them. The CDR3 DNA reads as TGCGCCAGCAACCGGGGACACACTCCTACCTACGAGCAGTACTTC. Its protein is CASNRGHTPTYEQYF. Supplemented by reference TRBV5-1 and TRBJ2-7, the full variable domain reads KAGVTQTPRYLIKTRGQQVTLSCSPISGHRSVSWYQQTPGQGLQFLFEYFSETQRNKGNFPGRFSGRQFSNSRSEMNVSTLELGDSALYLCASNRGHTPTYEQYFGPGTRLTVT.

This clone was recorded only once. This chain joins TRBV28 and TRBJ1-2; D gene uncertain. Germline CDR1 reads MDHEN; CDR2 reads SYDVKM. The CDR3 has 16 amino acids. Trimming cost V 0 bases and J 0 bases, with 11 bases left between them. The CDR3 loop is CASSLWAGGANYGYTF. As DNA, the CDR3 is TGTGCCAGCAGTTTATGGGCAGGAGGAGCTAACTATGGCTACACCTTC.

In this sample, this clone turned up a few times. The rearrangement links TRBV2 to TRBJ1-1; D not resolved. V was trimmed by 5 bases and J by 3 bases, leaving 16 bases between them. The V gene's germline CDR1 is SNHLY and CDR2 FYNNEI. The CDR3 has 15 amino acids. For the CDR3, the DNA is TGTGCCAGCAGTAATCACGTGAGAAGTGACACTGAAGCTTTCTTT. It yields the protein CASSNHVRSDTEAFF.

This rearrangement joins TRBV9 to TRBJ2-1; 16 bases agree with TRBD2. Unmatched junction bases numbered 6, after V lost 3 bases and J lost 6 bases. This CDR3 comprises 17 residues. CDR1 is SGDLS and CDR2 is YYNGEE in the germline V gene. CDR3 amino acids: CASSDSGTSGRGNEQFF. The CDR3 DNA follows: TGTGCCAGCAGCGATAGTGGGACTAGCGGGAGGGGCAATGAGCAGTTCTTC.

V and J are TRBV28 and TRBJ2-7; D remains unclear. The CDR3 extends over 14 amino acids. V lost 3 bases and J lost 2, with 11 bases in between. Germline values: CDR1 MDHEN, CDR2 SYDVKM. In DNA, the CDR3 is TGTGCCAGCAGTTTGTTGGAACGGGCCTACGAGCAGTACTTC. Translation: CASSLLERAYEQYF.

This clone is a singleton in its sample. V and J are TRBV5-1 and TRBJ2-2, with D possibly TRBD2 on 6 matching bases. Germline-derived CDR1 and CDR2 are SGHRS and YFSETQ. The CDR3 is made up of 15 amino acids. V lost 4 bases, J lost 4 bases, and 14 bases lay in between. CDR3 sequence: CASSVGLRLTGELFF. Here the CDR3 DNA reads TGCGCCAGCAGCGTAGGACTACGCCTCACCGGGGAGCTGTTTTTT.